This entry concerns a single T cell receptor beta chain. This clonotype was detected only a few times. What this receptor recognizes is not known. Qualities for individual bases were not recorded, and no much larger clone is one base off. Counted from cysteine to phenylalanine, this CDR3 has 14 amino acids. Only the CDR3 region is kept as DNA, spanning 42 bases read in frame from base 1. The germline V gene gives CDR1 as SQVTM and CDR2 as ANQGSEA. Here V drops 4 bases and J drops 6 bases, and the junction holds 10 bases not matched to any gene. This sample was taken from a study of blood T cells in healthy people across ages (dated by TCRdb to between 2014 and 2017). Context from the whole study: Template switching captured roughly one uniquely barcoded TCR beta cDNA molecule per two T cells in model experiments. Age-related changes in TCR beta repertoire diversity were measured in the study by deep sequencing normalized with unique cDNA molecular identifiers. Donors were grouped into four age groups: young (average roughly 15 years), middle-aged (roughly 38), aged (around 60) and long-lived (around 80). Donors of different ages were randomly distributed across sequencing lanes to avoid experimental bias. Two additional independent replicas of 1 million unique cDNA reads from the same blood draw were analyzed for two donors (one aged 18 to 30 and one aged 80 or older). Overall results and qualifications from the work: The long-lived group showed more naive CD4+ T cells, fewer expanded clones and increased TCR diversity than the aged group, suggesting age selection. Since profiling was done on bulk unsorted PBMCs, naive and antigen-experienced compartments could not be conclusively compared. Observed TCR beta diversity correlated strongly with the percentage of naive T cells measured by flow cytometry. As age increased, observed TCR beta diversity per million T cells dropped in a roughly linear way, and a significant reduction was already evident by age 40. Donor CMV infection status was unknown, potentially confounding age-related changes in expanded clonotypes. Estimates of total diversity based on one million sequenced T cells were considered lower bounds and underestimates.

Systemically healthy Caucasian individuals from Russia, some 38 in total and aged about 6 to 100 years, were included as donors. Roughly 9 milliliters of peripheral blood were drawn from each donor into EDTA-treated Vacutainer tubes. Ficoll-Paque density-gradient centrifugation was used to isolate PBMCs, with at least 7 million per sample. Trizol reagent was used to extract total RNA from PBMCs, with at least 5 micrograms per sample. The percentages of naive CD45RAhigh/CD27high T cells were determined by flow cytometry on a PBMC aliquot from every donor. The library came from 5' RACE. The listed sequencing device is Illumina HiSeq 2500. The second PCR ran for about 6 to 12 cycles and used a J-beta primer mix along with a sample-barcoded 5' primer. A unique molecular identifier was introduced onto each TCR beta cDNA molecule by a template-switch 5' adaptor carrying 12 random nucleotides. Each sample yielded at least 2.5 million CDR3-containing paired-end reads. First-strand cDNA synthesis was performed from all RNA using the Mint cDNA synthesis kit, with priming by a TRBC-specific oligonucleotide. After uracil-DNA glycosylase treatment, a first 18-cycle PCR used universal primers M1SS and BC2_uni_R on all cDNA. The study's own analysis went as follows. Normalization of each sample was performed by random selection of 1 million high-quality reads, each carrying a distinct molecular identifier. Instead of being binned into consensus sequences, reads that shared molecular identifiers were thrown out. CDR3 identification, clonotype clustering and error correction used MiTCR with a Q25 quality threshold and the strictest error-elimination algorithm. A nonparametric unseen species model with Euler transformation was used to estimate lower-bound total TCR beta diversity. TCRdb reprocessing: public reads trimmed at Q25 with fastp, clones called with MiXCR, in-frame beta chains kept. Records with the same CDR3 protein are collapsed into one entry carrying the most frequent genes and DNA. These V and J calls originate from TCRdb's pipeline instead of the authors' own analysis. In this sample the table shows around 710,000 distinct CDR3 sequences, about 40% of which occur a single time. Together, the top ten hold around a fifth of the sample.

The sequenced sample was blood. The receptor's source is a woman aged 55-70 years in good health. This receptor chain uses TRBV29-1 and TRBJ1-2; TRBD1 aligns with 8 central bases. Here is the DNA: TGCAGCGTTGTTATCCAGGGGGCTACTAATGGCTACACCTTC. Its coded protein is CSVVIQGATNGYTF.